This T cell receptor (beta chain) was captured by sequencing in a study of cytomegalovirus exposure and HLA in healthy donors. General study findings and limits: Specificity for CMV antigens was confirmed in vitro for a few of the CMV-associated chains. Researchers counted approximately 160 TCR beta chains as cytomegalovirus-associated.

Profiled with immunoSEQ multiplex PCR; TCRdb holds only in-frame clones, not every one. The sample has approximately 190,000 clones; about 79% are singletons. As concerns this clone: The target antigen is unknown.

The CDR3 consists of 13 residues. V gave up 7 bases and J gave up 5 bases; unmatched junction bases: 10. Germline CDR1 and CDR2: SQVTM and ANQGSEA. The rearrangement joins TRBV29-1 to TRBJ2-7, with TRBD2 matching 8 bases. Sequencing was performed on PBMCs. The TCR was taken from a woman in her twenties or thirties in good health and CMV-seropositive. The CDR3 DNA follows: TGCAGCGCCCAAGGCGGGGGGAGCGACGAGCAGTACTTC. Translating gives CSAQGGGSDEQYF.